This TCR beta chain was profiled in a study of OX40 agonist ivuxolimab in advanced cancers. The table came from immunoSEQ multiplex PCR; TCRdb's copy has only in-frame clones and leaves some out. The table shows about 77,000 clones, with about 85% occurring only once. With 3 bases clipped from V and 0 bases from J, the junction kept 3 bases outside the gene matches. CDR3 length: 16 residues. CDR1 and CDR2 (germline): KGHSH, LQKENI. The source is an adult with an advanced solid tumor such as melanoma, head and neck, liver or kidney cancer. Sequencing used CD4+ or CD8+ T cells sorted from blood, obtained in a trial of the OX40 agonist ivuxolimab. The rearrangement uses TRBV18 and TRBJ1-3, with 9 nucleotides matching TRBD1. This chain's CDR3 is CASSPGQGGSGNTIYF. The CDR3 DNA sequence: TGTGCCAGCTCACCGGGACAGGGCGGCTCTGGAAACACCATATATTTT.